One and the same sample provided the 20 T cell receptor beta chains below, sequenced in a study of T cell responses to AZD1222 COVID-19 vaccine. The table came from immunoSEQ multiplex PCR; TCRdb's copy has only in-frame clones and leaves some out. The profile shows more than 70,000 clones, 70% to 90% of them singletons. Sequencing used peripheral blood, obtained 28 days after the second AZD1222 dose. These receptors all stem from an adult who received the AZD1222 COVID-19 vaccine.

The genes are TRBV19 and TRBJ2-1, with 7 bases matching TRBD2. This CDR3 has 14 residues. CDR1 and CDR2 from the germline V gene are LNHDA and SQIVND (reference sequence). V was pared by 4 bases and J by 7 bases, with 7 bases of the junction left unmatched. Written as DNA, the CDR3 is TGTGCCAGTAGTAGGTGGGAGGGTGTAAATGAGCAGTTCTTC. Protein product: CASSRWEGVNEQFF. Based on the CDR3 plus reference TRBV19 and TRBJ2-1, the full variable domain is DGGITQSPKYLFRKEGQNVTLSCEQNLNHDAMYWYRQDPGQGLRLIYYSQIVNDFQKGDIAEGYSVSREKKESFPLTVTSAQKNPTAFYLCASSRWEGVNEQFFGPGTRLTVL.

This chain uses TRBV7-9 with TRBJ1-4; the D is unclear. V was pared by 8 bases and J by 3 bases, with 7 bases between. Per germline, CDR1 SEHNR and CDR2 FQNEAQ (reference sequence). The CDR3 covers 12 residues. CDR3: CASGGSNEKLFF. The CDR3 nucleotides are TGTGCCAGCGGTGGATCTAATGAAAAACTGTTTTTT.

V usage is TRBV5-5 and J usage is TRBJ1-5, with a tentative D call TRBD1 (5 bases). The CDR3 consists of 14 residues. Germline V gene sequence: CDR1 SGHKS, CDR2 YYEKEE (reference sequence). Trimming pared 4 bases from V and 4 bases from J, leaving 12 bases between. DNA for the CDR3: TGTGCCAGCAGCACCGGGACTCCGAATCAGCCCCAGCATTTT. Translation: CASSTGTPNQPQHF. The whole variable domain, remainder taken from reference TRBV5-5 and TRBJ1-5, is DAGVTQSPTHLIKTRGQQVTLRCSPISGHKSVSWYQQVLGQGPQFIFQYYEKEERGRGNFPDRFSARQFPNYSSELNVNALLLGDSALYLCASSTGTPNQPQHFGDGTRLSIL.

The chain employs TRBV19 and TRBJ2-5; the match to TRBD1 covers 11 bases. This CDR3 comprises 15 residues. V lost 6 bases, J lost 4 bases, and 7 bases stayed unmatched. From germline, CDR1 is LNHDA and CDR2 SQIVND (reference sequence). The DNA of the CDR3 is TGTGCCAGTAGGCGGGACAGGGGGTTTCCAGAGACCCAGTACTTC. Its translation: CASRRDRGFPETQYF.

The V call is TRBV29-1, the J call TRBJ2-1; 8 bases map to TRBD2. V shed 4 bases and J 5 bases; nucleotides not matched to a gene: 4. This CDR3 has 13 residues. Germline V CDR1 and CDR2: SQVTM, ANQGSEA. The CDR3 DNA follows: TGCAGCGTTGCAGCGGGAGTGCACAATGAGCAGTTCTTC. As protein: CSVAAGVHNEQFF.

The V and J genes are TRBV30 and TRBJ2-1, with D possibly TRBD1 on 7 matching bases. Germline-derived CDR1 and CDR2 are GTSNPN and SVGIG (reference sequence). Trimming pared 5 bases from V and 7 bases from J, leaving 21 bases between. This CDR3 comprises 15 residues. CDR3 sequence (DNA): TGTGCCTGGGGGAAGGGGGCCCTTGGGGGGAATGAGCAGTTCTTC. The encoded protein is CAWGKGALGGNEQFF.

The V and J genes are TRBV18 and TRBJ2-7, with 9 positions matching TRBD2. The germline V gene has CDR1 KGHSH and CDR2 LQKENI. The J segment lost 5 bases and the V segment lost 6 bases, leaving 8 bases of the junction unmatched. The CDR3 runs to 14 residues. CDR3 sequence reads: CASSPGTSIDEQYF. As DNA, the CDR3 is TGTGCCAGCTCCCCCGGGACTAGCATAGACGAGCAGTACTTC.

This clone was observed a single time. The V call is TRBV6-6, the J call TRBJ1-3; the D is unclear. V was cut by 6 bases and J by 1 base, with 10 bases left in between. CDR1 MNHNY and CDR2 SVGAGI come from the germline V gene (reference sequence). CDR3 length: 14 residues. The CDR3 spells CASRSTGSGNTIYF. CDR3 DNA: TGTGCCAGCAGATCCACGGGGTCTGGAAACACCATATATTTT.

This clone has a handful of counts. The V and J genes are TRBV19 and TRBJ1-3; no clear D gene. V lost 3 bases, J lost 0 bases, and 3 bases lay in between. The CDR3 covers 13 residues. The germline gives CDR1 LNHDA, CDR2 SQIVND (reference sequence). Written as DNA, the CDR3 is TGTGCCAGTAGTATTGGCTCTGGAAACACCATATATTTT. It codes for CASSIGSGNTIYF.

V usage is TRBV5-1 and J usage is TRBJ2-5; D remains ambiguous. The ends were cut back, 0 bases at V and 2 bases at J, with 5 bases in the middle. The CDR3 is 13 amino acids. Looked up from germline, CDR1 is SGHRS and CDR2 is YFSETQ. CDR3 nucleotide sequence: TGCGCCAGCAGCTTGGAACCACAAGAGACCCAGTACTTC. It translates to CASSLEPQETQYF.

The J gene is TRBJ1-3, the V gene TRBV5-6, with TRBD1 identical over 10 bases. V lost 2 bases, J lost 7 bases, and 3 bases stayed unmatched. CDR3 size: 14 residues. The germline CDR1 and CDR2 sequences are SGHDT and YYEEEE. The CDR3 region has the DNA TGTGCCAGCAGCTTACCGGGACAGGGGAACACCATATATTTT. This gives the protein CASSLPGQGNTIYF.

The chain carries TRBV18 and TRBJ1-5; D is possibly TRBD1 (6 bases). Germline CDR1 and CDR2: KGHSH and LQKENI. Trimming cost V 1 base and J 5 bases, with 9 bases left between them. The CDR3 spans 14 residues. CDR3 protein: CASSPQGGDQPQHF. The CDR3 nucleotides are TGTGCCAGCTCACCACAGGGGGGCGATCAGCCCCAGCATTTT. Supplemented by reference TRBV18 and TRBJ1-5, the full variable domain reads NAGVMQNPRHLVRRRGQEARLRCSPMKGHSHVYWYRQLPEEGLKFMVYLQKENIIDESGMPKERFSAEFPKEGPSILRIQQVVRGDSAAYFCASSPQGGDQPQHFGDGTRLSIL.

The genes are TRBV5-1 and TRBJ2-2, with a tentative D call TRBD2 (7 bases). Germline V lookup: CDR1 SGHRS, CDR2 YFSETQ. V was shortened by 3 bases and J by 4 bases, with 22 bases between the two germline ends. The CDR3 is 18 residues long. CDR3 in DNA: TGCGCCAGCAGCTCACTCCCGGTGGGGGGGGCAGTCACCGGGGAGCTGTTTTTT. This encodes CASSSLPVGGAVTGELFF.

This chain links TRBV10-3 with TRBJ1-4; D may be TRBD1 (5 bases). V gave up 2 bases and J gave up 10 bases, with 20 bases separating them. Germline V CDR1 and CDR2: ENHRY, SYGVKD. This CDR3 is built from 16 residues. The CDR3 protein is CAISERTGPGLGKLFF. Here the CDR3 DNA reads TGTGCCATCAGTGAGCGAACGGGGCCCGGGCTGGGAAAACTGTTTTTT.

J is TRBJ2-7 and V is TRBV4-1; TRBD2 might be the D (6 bases). The V gene's germline CDR1 is MGHRA and CDR2 YSYEKL. Trimming pared 0 bases from V and 4 bases from J, leaving 13 bases between. The CDR3 sequence is 15 residues long. The CDR3 here is CASSQEGLYRYEQYF. CDR3 DNA: TGCGCCAGCAGCCAAGAGGGACTGTATAGGTACGAGCAGTACTTC.

The gene calls are TRBV12-3 or TRBV12-4 and TRBJ2-1; no clear D. This CDR3 is built from 12 residues. V was pared by 1 base and J by 9 bases, with 7 bases between. This CDR3 is CASSLGQTEQFF. The CDR3, as DNA: TGTGCCAGCAGTTTAGGGCAAACTGAGCAGTTCTTC.

This rearrangement joins TRBV19 to TRBJ2-3; 7 bases align to TRBD2. V gave up 8 bases and J gave up 5 bases; unmatched junction bases: 16. CDR3 length equals 16 residues. Germline CDR1 LNHDA, CDR2 SQIVND (reference sequence). CDR3 coding DNA: TGTGCCAGTTCGATCCGGGACTATATGAGTGAAGATACGCAGTATTTT. Protein sequence: CASSIRDYMSEDTQYF.

The J gene is TRBJ2-3, the V gene TRBV12-3 or TRBV12-4; 10 bases match TRBD2. The CDR3 is 13 amino acids. Unmatched junction bases numbered 3, after V lost 8 bases and J lost 4 bases. The CDR3 sequence: CASRGLAADTQYF. The CDR3, as DNA: TGTGCCAGCCGAGGACTAGCGGCAGATACGCAGTATTTT.

This chain connects TRBV10-3 to TRBJ2-3; 7 nucleotides agree with TRBD1. Trimming at V came to 6 bases and at J to 0 bases, leaving 6 bases not matched to a gene. There are 15 residues in the CDR3. Germline V CDR1 and CDR2: ENHRY, SYGVKD. The DNA for the CDR3 is TGTGCCATCAGAGCATCGGGACAGAGCACAGATACGCAGTATTTT. This codes for CAIRASGQSTDTQYF.

The genes are TRBV2 and TRBJ2-2; 12 bases fit TRBD1. With V trimmed by 9 bases and J by 4 bases, 9 bases remained unmatched. This CDR3 has 16 amino acids. CDR1 and CDR2 (germline): SNHLY, FYNNEI. The CDR3 DNA is TGTGCCAGTCCCGGGACAGGGGGCGCGGGCACCGGGGAGCTGTTTTTT. Translation gives CASPGTGGAGTGELFF.